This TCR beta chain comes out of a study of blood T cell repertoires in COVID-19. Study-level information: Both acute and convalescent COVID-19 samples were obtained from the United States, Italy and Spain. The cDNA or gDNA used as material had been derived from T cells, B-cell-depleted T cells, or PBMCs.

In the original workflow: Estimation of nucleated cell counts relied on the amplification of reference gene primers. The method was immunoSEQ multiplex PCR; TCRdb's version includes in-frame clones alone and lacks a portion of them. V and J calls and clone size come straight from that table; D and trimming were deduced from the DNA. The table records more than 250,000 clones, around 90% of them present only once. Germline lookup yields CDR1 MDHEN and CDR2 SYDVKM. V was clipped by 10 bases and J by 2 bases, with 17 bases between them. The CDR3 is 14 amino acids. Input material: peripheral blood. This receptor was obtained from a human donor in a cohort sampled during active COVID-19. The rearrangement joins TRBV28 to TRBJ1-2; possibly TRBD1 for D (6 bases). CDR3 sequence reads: CATGLNRENYGYTF. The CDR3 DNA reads TGTGCCACTGGGTTAAACAGGGAAAACTATGGCTACACCTTC.